Presented here are 10 T cell receptor beta chains from one specimen sequenced in a study of OX40 agonist ivuxolimab in advanced cancers. This table comes from immunoSEQ multiplex PCR, and its TCRdb copy is limited to in-frame clones, with some not included. The table records over 60,000 clones, approximately 86% of them present only once. The source material was CD4+ or CD8+ T cells sorted from blood, sampled in a trial of the OX40 agonist ivuxolimab. The receptors shown here come from an adult with an advanced solid tumor such as melanoma, head and neck, liver or kidney cancer.

The rearrangement joins TRBV28 to TRBJ2-1, with TRBD2 identical over 13 bases. V dropped 8 bases and J dropped 7; count of bases not matched to a gene: 8. Germline V gives CDR1 MDHEN, CDR2 SYDVKM. The CDR3 runs 15 residues. The DNA for the CDR3 is TGTGCCAGCGGACGACTAGCGGGAGGTGTAAATGAGCAGTTCTTC. This codes for CASGRLAGGVNEQFF. Full variable domain (remainder filled in from reference TRBV28 and TRBJ2-1): DVKVTQSSRYLVKRTGEKVFLECVQDMDHENMFWYRQDPGLGLRLIYFSYDVKMKEKGDIPEGYSVSREKKERFSLILESASTNQTSMYLCASGRLAGGVNEQFFGPGTRLTVL.

This clone was seen a single time. This chain uses TRBV15 with TRBJ1-3, with TRBD1 matching 9 bases. Germline CDR1 is LNHNV and CDR2 is YYDKDF (reference sequence). There are 12 residues in the CDR3. Trimming removed 4 bases from V and 14 bases from J; junction bases left unmatched: 6. The CDR3 spells CATSTAGTGLYF. DNA for the CDR3: TGTGCCACCAGCACGGCCGGGACAGGGCTATATTTT.

The chain couples TRBV10-1 to TRBJ1-1; 7 nucleotides align to TRBD1. V lost 9 bases to trimming and J lost 5 bases; unmatched junction nucleotides: 18. Looked up from germline, CDR1 is WNHNN and CDR2 is SYGVQD (reference sequence). This CDR3 comprises 16 residues. CDR3 protein: CARGCTGQQRRTEAFF. The CDR3 DNA reads TGCGCCAGGGGATGTACGGGACAGCAGAGGAGAACTGAAGCTTTCTTT.

V is TRBV27 and J is TRBJ2-3, with 11 bases lining up with TRBD2. The CDR3 consists of 15 residues. V lost 8 bases and J lost 7; bases outside the gene matches: 11. Germline V gives CDR1 MNHEY, CDR2 SMNVEV (reference sequence). The CDR3 is CASSLPGLAENTQYF. Written as DNA, the CDR3 is TGTGCCAGCTCACTACCGGGACTAGCGGAGAATACGCAGTATTTT.

This clone is a singleton in its sample. The chain has TRBV11-2 and TRBJ2-7, with D unresolved. V dropped 5 bases and J dropped 6 bases, with 17 bases sitting between them. The CDR3 contains 14 residues. Germline CDR1 reads SGHAT; CDR2 reads FQNNGV. CDR3 sequence reads: CASSLPRPPGEQYF. The CDR3 nucleotides read TGTGCCAGCAGCCTGCCGAGGCCTCCTGGCGAGCAGTACTTC.

This clone was picked up one time. The chain employs TRBV30 and TRBJ2-3; 11 bases fit TRBD2. Germline V gene sequence: CDR1 GTSNPN, CDR2 SVGIG (reference sequence). With V trimmed by 0 bases and J by 2 bases, 7 bases remained unmatched. This CDR3 region has 17 residues. In nucleotides, the CDR3 is TGTGCCTGGAGTGTAGGGCTAGCGGGAGGATACACAGATACGCAGTATTTT. Translating it yields CAWSVGLAGGYTDTQYF. Full variable domain (remainder filled in from reference TRBV30 and TRBJ2-3): SQTIHQWPATLVQPVGSPLSLECTVEGTSNPNLYWYRQAAGRGLQLLFYSVGIGQISSEVPQNLSASRPQDRQFILSSKKLLLSDSGFYLCAWSVGLAGGYTDTQYFGPGTRLTVL.

The chain couples TRBV19 to TRBJ2-2; D may be TRBD1 (6 bases). Looked up from germline, CDR1 is LNHDA and CDR2 is SQIVND (reference sequence). The CDR3 consists of 15 residues. V was clipped by 1 base and J by 4 bases, with 10 bases between them. The CDR3 here is CASSIVRTATGELFF. The CDR3 DNA is TGTGCCAGTAGTATAGTCAGGACAGCCACCGGGGAGCTGTTTTTT.

The V call is TRBV5-1, the J call TRBJ2-1; possible D gene TRBD2, 6 bases. Trimming took 4 bases from V and 8 from J, leaving 13 bases between them. This CDR3 has 13 residues. Per the germline V gene, CDR1 is SGHRS and CDR2 is YFSETQ. CDR3: CASSPTSIHEQFF. The CDR3 region has the DNA TGCGCCAGCAGCCCAACTAGCATCCATGAGCAGTTCTTC. The whole variable domain, filled in from reference TRBV5-1 and TRBJ2-1, reads KAGVTQTPRYLIKTRGQQVTLSCSPISGHRSVSWYQQTPGQGLQFLFEYFSETQRNKGNFPGRFSGRQFSNSRSEMNVSTLELGDSALYLCASSPTSIHEQFFGPGTRLTVL.

Only a few counts were recorded for this clone. The chain carries TRBV6-5 and TRBJ2-2, with unresolved D. V was shortened by 4 bases and J by 1 base, with 7 bases between the two germline ends. Germline loops: CDR1 MNHEY, CDR2 SVGAGI. The CDR3 runs 14 residues. CDR3 DNA sequence: TGTGCCAGCAGTTCGATAATGAACACCGGGGAGCTGTTTTTT. This gives the protein CASSSIMNTGELFF.

This chain uses TRBV4-1 with TRBJ1-2; unclear D gene. The CDR3 runs to 15 residues. V was cut by 1 base and J by 2 bases, with 11 bases left in between. Germline values: CDR1 MGHRA, CDR2 YSYEKL. Here the CDR3 reads CASSQGIVINYGYTF. CDR3 nucleotide sequence: TGCGCCAGCAGCCAAGGAATCGTTATAAACTATGGCTACACCTTC.